One T cell receptor (beta chain) is described in this entry. A read error likely explains this, since a far larger clone differs by one base. Time point reported: newly diagnosed GD, antithyroid drugs for less than 3 months. PBMCs provided the RNA from which the TCR library was made. Guidelines of the American Thyroid Association were used to diagnose Graves' disease. Researchers made TCR beta libraries by using iRepertoire HTBI primers and running Arm-PCR on CDR3 regions. Per the study methods: Identification yielded approximately 67 TRBV and 11 to 15 TRBJ segments across samples. TCRdb processed the multiplex PCR reads anew with MiXCR; each CDR3 protein has one entry. These V and J calls are TCRdb output, not the study's own analysis. The data show fewer than 550,000 distinct CDR3 sequences, 15% to 20% seen once. Germline V CDR1 and CDR2: DFQATT, SNEGSKA (reference sequence). The CDR3 has 16 residues. Trimming at V came to 6 bases and at J to 11 bases, leaving 23 bases not matched to a gene.

The data are from a study of regulatory T cells in long-lasting Graves disease. These data were also filed under a second study, of T cells in Graves' hyperthyroidism and ophthalmopathy.

This specimen consisted of peripheral blood mononuclear cells (PBMCs), obtained at new diagnosis, from a patient treated with antithyroid drugs. The receptor comes from a woman aged 40 to 65 with Graves disease. V usage is TRBV20-1 and J usage is TRBJ2-5; 8 positions agree with TRBD2. As DNA, the CDR3 is TGCAGTGCCTATGGGGGAGCGGGGGCCCAAGCCGATGAGCAGTACTTC. Protein product: CSAYGGAGAQADEQYF.